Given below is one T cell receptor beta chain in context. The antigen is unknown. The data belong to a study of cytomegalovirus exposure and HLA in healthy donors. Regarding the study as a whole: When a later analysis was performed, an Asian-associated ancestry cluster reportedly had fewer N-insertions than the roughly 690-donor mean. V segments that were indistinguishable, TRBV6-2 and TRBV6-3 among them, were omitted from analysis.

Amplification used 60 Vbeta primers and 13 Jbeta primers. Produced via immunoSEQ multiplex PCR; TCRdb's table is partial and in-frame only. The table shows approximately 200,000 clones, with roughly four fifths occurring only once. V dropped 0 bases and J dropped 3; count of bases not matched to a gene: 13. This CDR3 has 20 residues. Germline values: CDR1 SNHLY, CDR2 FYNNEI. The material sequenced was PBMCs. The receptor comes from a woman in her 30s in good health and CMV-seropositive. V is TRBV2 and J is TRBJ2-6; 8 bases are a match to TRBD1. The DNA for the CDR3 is TGTGCCAGCAGTGAAGCTCGGTACGGACAGGGACCCATTGGGGCCAACGTCCTGACTTTC. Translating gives CASSEARYGQGPIGANVLTF.